The 10 T cell receptor beta chains below come from one sample, sequenced in a study of blood T cell repertoires in COVID-19. Sequenced by immunoSEQ multiplex PCR; TCRdb stores in-frame clones only, minus some. The sample contains 31,000 or so clones, about nine tenths of which appear only once. The sequencing sample was made of peripheral blood. Receptors were obtained from a human donor with active COVID-19. The donor label of this sample is uncertain.

This chain connects TRBV19 to TRBJ2-7; 9 nucleotides align to TRBD2. CDR3 length: 14 amino acids. Trimming cost V 6 bases and J 2 bases; bases outside gene matches: 5. Germline CDR1 and CDR2: LNHDA and SQIVND (reference sequence). The CDR3 sequence: CASRETSGTYEQYF. DNA of the CDR3: TGTGCCAGTAGAGAGACTAGCGGAACCTACGAGCAGTACTTC.

This chain uses TRBV7-2 with TRBJ1-5; D is uncertain. Trimming shortened V by 5 bases and J by 0 bases, and 11 bases separated the two germline ends. The CDR3 sequence is 15 residues long. Germline assignment: CDR1 SGHTA and CDR2 FQGNSA. CDR3 region: CASSPKTVSNQPQHF. The DNA of the CDR3 is TGTGCCAGCAGCCCCAAGACTGTTAGCAATCAGCCCCAGCATTTT.

This rearrangement joins TRBV6-2 or TRBV6-3 to TRBJ2-5; no reliable D call. V lost 2 bases and J lost 3, with 10 bases in between. Germline V gene lookup returns CDR1 MNHEY and CDR2 SVGEGT. The CDR3 length is 14 residues. CDR3 coding DNA: TGTGCCAGCAGTTACGAACTCGCAAAAGAGACCCAGTACTTC. It codes for CASSYELAKETQYF.

This clone was seen a single time. V is TRBV9 and J is TRBJ2-1; 9 bases line up with TRBD2. Germline V gene data show CDR1 as SGDLS and CDR2 as YYNGEE. The CDR3 is 16 amino acids. V shed 0 bases and J 4 bases; nucleotides not matched to a gene: 5. Written as DNA, the CDR3 is TGTGCCAGCAGCGTAGCGTCTCTAGCGGGATACAATGAGCAGTTCTTC. It translates to CASSVASLAGYNEQFF.

This sequence joins TRBV2 and TRBJ2-7, with TRBD1 matching over 7 bases. Germline CDR1 SNHLY, CDR2 FYNNEI. The trim removed 6 bases at V and 0 bases at J, leaving 11 bases unmatched. The CDR3 spans 16 residues. CDR3 nucleotides: TGTGCCAGCAGAAAAGGGTCCACAGGGGACTCCTACGAGCAGTACTTC. It is translated as CASRKGSTGDSYEQYF. Complete variable domain (other parts from reference TRBV2 and TRBJ2-7): EPEVTQTPSHQVTQMGQEVILRCVPISNHLYFYWYRQILGQKVEFLVSFYNNEISEKSEIFDDQFSVERPDGSNFTLKIRSTKLEDSAMYFCASRKGSTGDSYEQYFGPGTRLTVT.

The V and J genes are TRBV19 and TRBJ2-1, with 7 bases that match TRBD1. The germline V gene encodes CDR1 LNHDA and CDR2 SQIVND (reference sequence). The CDR3 is 13 residues long. V gave up 1 base and J gave up 8 bases; unmatched junction bases: 2. Written as DNA, the CDR3 is TGTGCCAGTAGTATAGCCGACAGGGATGAGCAGTTCTTC. Its translation is CASSIADRDEQFF.

This clone has only a few counts. The chain uses TRBV5-5 and TRBJ2-1; D is unclear. Trimming removed 0 bases at V and 5 bases at J, with 6 bases between. CDR1 and CDR2 (germline): SGHKS, YYEKEE (reference sequence). CDR3 size: 13 residues. The DNA of the CDR3 is TGTGCCAGCAGCTTGGCCCGAGACAATGAGCAGTTCTTC. It encodes CASSLARDNEQFF.

As concerns this clone: Mismatch with germline at one junction end may stem from a read error. This chain uses TRBV9 with TRBJ2-3; 16 bases line up with TRBD2. Germline V gene lookup returns CDR1 SGDLS and CDR2 YYNGEE. The CDR3 sequence is 14 residues long. CDR3 region: CASSGTSGGATQYF. In DNA form, the CDR3 reads TGTGCCAGTAGCGGGACTAGCGGGGGGGCCACGCAGTATTTT. Full variable domain (missing parts from reference TRBV9 and TRBJ2-3): DSGVTQTPKHLITATGQRVTLRCSPRSGDLSVYWYQQSLDQGLQFLIQYYNGEERAKGNILERFSAQQFPDLHSELNLSSLELGDSALYFCASSGTSGGATQYFGPGTRLTVL.

The gene calls are TRBV7-3 and TRBJ2-2; TRBD1 might be the D (6 bases). The length of the CDR3 is 14 residues. The germline V and J ends were trimmed by 3 bases and 3 bases, with 8 bases remaining between them. Looked up from germline, CDR1 is SGHTA and CDR2 is FQGTGA. CDR3 coding DNA: TGTGCCAGCAGCTTTCACAGGGACACCGGGGAGCTGTTTTTT. Translating it yields CASSFHRDTGELFF.

The CDR3 DNA reads as TGTGCCACCAGTGACGGCGGGGGAGATACGCAGTATTTT. Translated: CATSDGGGDTQYF. J is TRBJ2-3 and V is TRBV24-1, with TRBD2 matching over 7 bases. With V trimmed by 4 bases and J by 5 bases, 2 bases remained unmatched. The CDR3 has 13 amino acids. Germline CDR1 KGHDR, CDR2 SFDVKD.